The clone carrying this TCR beta chain has only one observation. This sample was included in a study of T cell responses to AZD1222 COVID-19 vaccine. Study-wide context: Pooling was applied to second doses at about 4 or about 12 weeks.

Sequencing used immunoSEQ multiplex PCR; TCRdb keeps in-frame clones, though not all of them. Among 130,000 to 150,000 clones listed, more than 90% were seen once. V lost 4 bases, J lost 10 bases, and 16 bases lay in between. The CDR3 consists of 13 residues. The germline gives CDR1 LGHDT, CDR2 YNNKEL (reference sequence). This clonotype was obtained from an adult in good health. Here the sequenced sample was peripheral blood, taken on day 0 of AZD1222 vaccination. This chain joins TRBV3-1 (or the pseudogene TRBV3-2) and TRBJ1-2, with D perhaps matching TRBD1 (5 bases). The CDR3 loop is CASSPLAGGDYTF. In DNA, the CDR3 is TGTGCCAGCAGCCCGCTAGCGGGGGGTGACTACACCTTC.